One sample yielded the 31 T cell receptor beta chains listed below, sequenced in a study of blood T cell repertoires in COVID-19. Assay: immunoSEQ multiplex PCR; the TCRdb copy retains only in-frame clones and omits some. The sample carries a few hundred thousand clones, about nine tenths recorded once. Material: peripheral blood. The receptors derive from a woman between 45 and 60 years old with COVID-19, enrolled during active disease.

CDR3 residues: CASSQVTGLTYNEQFF. The CDR3, as DNA: TGTGCCAGCTCACAAGTGACAGGGCTGACCTACAATGAGCAGTTCTTC. The rearrangement joins TRBV18 to TRBJ2-1; 7 bases are a match to TRBD1. V lost 4 bases to trimming and J lost 2 bases; unmatched junction nucleotides: 8. CDR1 and CDR2 (germline): KGHSH, LQKENI. The CDR3 length is 16 residues.

V usage is TRBV5-1 and J usage is TRBJ2-3; D possibly corresponds to TRBD2 (5 bases). The germline V gene has CDR1 SGHRS and CDR2 YFSETQ. The CDR3 is made up of 15 amino acids. V shed 0 bases and J shed 0 bases, with 8 bases lying between them. The DNA for the CDR3 is TGCGCCAGCAGCTTGGGTGGGAGTAGCACAGATACGCAGTATTTT. Translated: CASSLGGSSTDTQYF.

The genes are TRBV7-8 and TRBJ2-3, with TRBD2 matching 7 bases. Trimming at V came to 1 base and at J to 2 bases, leaving 18 bases not matched to a gene. The CDR3 spans 20 residues. Germline lookup yields CDR1 SGHVS and CDR2 FQNEAQ. CDR3 amino acids: CASSLGRLAESSFPTDTQYF. The CDR3 bases are TGTGCCAGCAGCTTAGGAAGACTAGCAGAATCTAGCTTCCCCACAGATACGCAGTATTTT.

This clone was found once. The J gene is TRBJ2-3, the V gene TRBV5-4, with 10 bases lining up with TRBD2. This CDR3 spans 17 amino acids. CDR1 and CDR2 (germline): SGHNT, YYREEE (reference sequence). Germline trimming cut 0 bases from V and 4 bases from J; bases unmatched to any gene: 8. DNA of the CDR3: TGTGCCAGCAGCTTGGGGCGGCTAGCGGGAGTATCAGATACGCAGTATTTT. Residues: CASSLGRLAGVSDTQYF.

This chain uses TRBV7-3 with TRBJ2-3; 11 nucleotides align to TRBD2. Germline V CDR1 and CDR2: SGHTA, FQGTGA. The V and J ends lost 4 bases and 2 bases, in that order; junction bases with no gene match: 2. The CDR3 runs to 15 residues. CDR3 in DNA: TGTGCCAGCAGCTCTAGCGGGAGGACCACAGATACGCAGTATTTT. Protein: CASSSSGRTTDTQYF.

J is TRBJ1-1 and V is TRBV7-2, with D perhaps TRBD1 (5 bases). The CDR3 length is 14 residues. V was shortened by 5 bases and J by 5 bases, with 15 bases between the two germline ends. From germline, CDR1 is SGHTA and CDR2 FQGNSA. CDR3: CASSPDTRRTEAFF. The CDR3 region has the DNA TGTGCCAGCAGCCCGGACACGCGGCGGACTGAAGCTTTCTTT.

The V gene is TRBV14, the J gene TRBJ1-6; the match to TRBD1 covers 9 bases. Germline CDR1 SGHDN, CDR2 FVKESK. The trim removed 5 bases at V and 8 bases at J, leaving 10 bases unmatched. The CDR3 loop spans 16 amino acids. As DNA, the CDR3 is TGTGCCAGCAGCATTCTAACAGGGGGCGCGTATTCACCCCTCCACTTT. It is translated as CASSILTGGAYSPLHF.

The rearrangement links TRBV7-2 to TRBJ2-7; TRBD1 agrees at 7 bases. The CDR3 consists of 16 residues. The V and J ends lost 1 base and 3 bases, in that order; junction bases with no gene match: 9. Germline loops: CDR1 SGHTA, CDR2 FQGNSA. CDR3 residues: CASSLGSRGRGYEQYF. The CDR3 nucleotides are TGTGCCAGCAGCTTAGGCTCTAGGGGGCGAGGCTACGAGCAGTACTTC.

The chain couples TRBV11-3 to TRBJ2-2; 15 nucleotides align to TRBD2. CDR3 size: 16 residues. Trimming at V came to 6 bases and at J to 4 bases, leaving 3 bases not matched to a gene. The germline CDR1 and CDR2 sequences are SGHNT and YENEEA. The CDR3 loop reads CASSGGLAGGTGELFF. Here the CDR3 DNA reads TGTGCCAGCAGTGGGGGACTAGCGGGAGGCACCGGGGAGCTGTTTTTT.

This chain links TRBV5-1 with TRBJ1-3; D might be TRBD1 (6 bases). Germline V gene lookup returns CDR1 SGHRS and CDR2 YFSETQ. Trimming took off 4 bases at V and 0 bases at J, with 14 bases between the two ends. CDR3 size: 16 residues. CDR3 in DNA: TGCGCCAGCAGCCAGGGACACCAGTACTCTGGAAACACCATATATTTT. Encoded protein: CASSQGHQYSGNTIYF. The whole variable domain, remainder taken from reference TRBV5-1 and TRBJ1-3, is KAGVTQTPRYLIKTRGQQVTLSCSPISGHRSVSWYQQTPGQGLQFLFEYFSETQRNKGNFPGRFSGRQFSNSRSEMNVSTLELGDSALYLCASSQGHQYSGNTIYFGEGSWLTVV.

J is TRBJ1-2 and V is TRBV11-2; TRBD1 aligns across 7 bases. The CDR3 totals 16 residues. From germline, CDR1 is SGHAT and CDR2 FQNNGV. Unmatched junction bases numbered 5, after V lost 1 base and J lost 0 bases. CDR3 sequence reads: CASSLGGGKANYGYTF. CDR3 nucleotide sequence: TGTGCCAGCAGCTTAGGAGGGGGCAAAGCTAACTATGGCTACACCTTC.

The V and J genes are TRBV23-1 and TRBJ2-1, with TRBD2 matching over 13 bases. TRBV23-1 carries the ORF label, with uncertain function. V lost 2 bases and J lost 8; bases outside the gene matches: 6. The CDR3 length is 16 residues. CDR3 residues: CASSQGLAGDLDEQFF. The CDR3 nucleotides are TGCGCCAGCAGTCAAGGACTAGCGGGAGATCTGGATGAGCAGTTCTTC.

The genes are TRBV9 and TRBJ1-1, with 7 bases lining up with TRBD1. The V segment lost 4 bases and the J segment 7 bases; nucleotides outside the gene matches: 7. Germline lookup yields CDR1 SGDLS and CDR2 YYNGEE. The CDR3 loop spans 13 amino acids. The CDR3 spells CASSKTGIGEAFF. In DNA form, the CDR3 reads TGTGCCAGCAGCAAGACAGGGATTGGTGAAGCTTTCTTT.

The rearrangement links TRBV19 to TRBJ2-3; maybe TRBD2 (6 bases). The CDR3 spans 14 residues. Trimming removed 6 bases from V and 6 bases from J, with 16 bases in between. CDR1 is LNHDA, CDR2 SQIVND, per germline (reference sequence). The chain's CDR3 is CASRGRPLLDTQYF. The DNA for the CDR3 is TGTGCCAGTAGAGGGAGGCCCCTCCTTGATACGCAGTATTTT.

The rearrangement links TRBV3-1 (or the pseudogene TRBV3-2) to TRBJ1-4; 11 bases match TRBD1. The CDR3 spans 19 residues. V lost 4 bases and J lost 5; bases outside the gene matches: 15. Germline V CDR1 and CDR2: LGHDT, YNNKEL (reference sequence). CDR3 sequence reads: CASSRRSPGTGGSNEKLFF. The CDR3 DNA sequence: TGTGCCAGCAGCCGAAGAAGTCCCGGGACAGGGGGGTCAAATGAAAAACTGTTTTTT.

The chain joins TRBV7-3 to TRBJ2-3; D not resolved. The CDR3 extends over 12 amino acids. Germline V gene lookup returns CDR1 SGHTA and CDR2 FQGTGA. V was shortened by 5 bases and J by 4 bases, with 7 bases between the two germline ends. The DNA of the CDR3 is TGTGCCAGCAGCGTCAGCGCAGATACGCAGTATTTT. As protein: CASSVSADTQYF.

The chain uses TRBV7-8 and TRBJ1-4; 8 bases fit TRBD1. Germline assignment: CDR1 SGHVS and CDR2 FQNEAQ. Losses at the gene ends were 5 bases for V and 6 bases for J; bases not matched to a gene: 14. This CDR3 is 17 amino acids long. CDR3: CASSRLVFRGQYEKLFF. CDR3 coding DNA: TGTGCCAGCAGCCGCCTTGTCTTCAGGGGGCAGTATGAAAAACTGTTTTTT.

V and J are TRBV5-1 and TRBJ1-3; possibly TRBD1 for D (6 bases). This CDR3 is 15 amino acids long. Germline loops: CDR1 SGHRS, CDR2 YFSETQ. Deletions cut 1 base from V and 2 bases from J, with 10 bases between. CDR3 sequence: CASSLLSGAGNTIYF. The CDR3 DNA follows: TGCGCCAGCAGCTTGCTCTCAGGGGCTGGAAACACCATATATTTT.

The chain carries TRBV5-1 and TRBJ2-3; 10 bases align to TRBD2. Germline trimming cut 4 bases from V and 6 bases from J; bases unmatched to any gene: 8. The germline gives CDR1 SGHRS, CDR2 YFSETQ. This CDR3 is 15 amino acids long. CDR3 residues: CASSASSGSYDTQYF. The CDR3 nucleotides are TGCGCCAGCAGCGCATCTAGCGGGAGCTATGATACGCAGTATTTT.

The J gene is TRBJ2-2, the V gene TRBV5-1; 7 bases are a match to TRBD1. Germline loops: CDR1 SGHRS, CDR2 YFSETQ. The CDR3 covers 15 residues. V lost 0 bases, J lost 7 bases, and 6 bases stayed unmatched. CDR3 sequence reads: CASSLDRGLIGELFF. The CDR3 region has the DNA TGCGCCAGCAGCTTGGACAGGGGTTTGATCGGGGAGCTGTTTTTT.

The gene calls are TRBV7-2 and TRBJ2-7, with a possible D match to TRBD2 (6 bases). The CDR3 contains 16 residues. Germline assignment: CDR1 SGHTA and CDR2 FQGNSA. The V and J ends lost 5 bases and 2 bases respectively, with 19 bases between them. CDR3 residues: CASSTKASGLTYEQYF. The CDR3 bases are TGTGCCAGCAGCACCAAGGCATCGGGACTCACCTACGAGCAGTACTTC. Looking up the rest from reference TRBV7-2 and TRBJ2-7 gives the full variable domain: GAGVSQSPSNKVTEKGKDVELRCDPISGHTALYWYRQSLGQGLEFLIYFQGNSAPDKSGLPSDRFSAERTGGSVSTLTIQRTQQEDSAVYLCASSTKASGLTYEQYFGPGTRLTVT.

V and J are TRBV4-3 and TRBJ1-3; D might be TRBD1 (5 bases). Trimming removed 6 bases from V and 4 bases from J, with 13 bases in between. Germline values: CDR1 LGHNA, CDR2 YSLEER. This CDR3 is built from 14 residues. Written as DNA, the CDR3 is TGCGCCAGCAGTCAGGGTATTCCCGGAAACACCATATATTTT. Protein sequence: CASSQGIPGNTIYF.

The rearrangement uses TRBV5-1 and TRBJ2-2; TRBD2 aligns across 11 bases. The germline V gene has CDR1 SGHRS and CDR2 YFSETQ. Trimming at V came to 4 bases and at J to 4 bases, leaving 3 bases not matched to a gene. This CDR3 comprises 15 residues. The CDR3 DNA follows: TGCGCCAGCAGCCCGCTAGCGGGAGGCACCGGGGAGCTGTTTTTT. Translation gives CASSPLAGGTGELFF.

DNA of the CDR3: TGTGCCAGCAGCTTGGATCGGGGGGGCTCCTACAATGAGCAGTTCTTC. Protein product: CASSLDRGGSYNEQFF. J is TRBJ2-1 and V is TRBV5-4; 8 bases are a match to TRBD2. The junction had 2 bases not matched to a gene; V was cut back by 0 bases and J by 0 bases. CDR3 size: 16 residues. CDR1 and CDR2 from the germline V gene are SGHNT and YYREEE (reference sequence).

The J gene is TRBJ2-7, the V gene TRBV21-1; no DNA check was done on the table's D call, TRBD1. TRBV21-1 is annotated as a pseudogene. This CDR3 contains 15 residues. CDR3 protein: CASSKPGQGFDEQYF. In DNA form, the CDR3 reads TGTGCCAGCAGCAAGCCGGGACAGGGTTTCGACGAGCAGTACTTC.

The genes are TRBV19 and TRBJ2-1; 12 bases match TRBD2. This CDR3 contains 19 residues. V was clipped by 0 bases and J by 7 bases; unmatched bases: 13. Germline V gene data show CDR1 as LNHDA and CDR2 as SQIVND (reference sequence). The chain's CDR3 is CASSIERTSGVSGRNEQFF. The DNA for the CDR3 is TGTGCCAGTAGTATAGAGAGGACTAGCGGGGTCTCGGGGAGGAATGAGCAGTTCTTC. Together with reference TRBV19 and TRBJ2-1, the CDR3 gives the full variable domain: DGGITQSPKYLFRKEGQNVTLSCEQNLNHDAMYWYRQDPGQGLRLIYYSQIVNDFQKGDIAEGYSVSREKKESFPLTVTSAQKNPTAFYLCASSIERTSGVSGRNEQFFGPGTRLTVL.

This chain connects TRBV27 to TRBJ2-7, with a possible D match to TRBD2 (6 bases). Germline CDR1 reads MNHEY; CDR2 reads SMNVEV (reference sequence). CDR3 length: 13 residues. V lost 8 bases to trimming and J lost 7 bases, with 18 bases between them. The DNA of the CDR3 is TGTGCCAGCGCTTACCCAGGGAGGTTGGAGCAGTACTTC. Its translation is CASAYPGRLEQYF.

The J gene is TRBJ2-7, the V gene TRBV6-6; 7 positions match TRBD1. The CDR3 loop spans 14 amino acids. Germline values: CDR1 MNHNY, CDR2 SVGAGI (reference sequence). V shed 10 bases, J shed 2 bases, and the junction held 11 bases outside the gene matches. CDR3 in amino acids: CATKYGTVPYEQYF. The CDR3 DNA follows: TGTGCCACCAAATACGGGACAGTTCCCTACGAGCAGTACTTC.

The chain uses TRBV11-2 and TRBJ1-4; 10 nucleotides align to TRBD1. With V trimmed by 4 bases and J by 4 bases, 9 bases remained unmatched. Germline CDR1 SGHAT, CDR2 FQNNGV. The CDR3 extends over 17 amino acids. CDR3 nucleotides: TGTGCCAGCAGCTCCGGGACAGGGGTCTCCCGTAATGAAAAACTGTTTTTT. It is translated as CASSSGTGVSRNEKLFF.

The CDR3 DNA reads as TGTGCCAGCACCACCGACAGCTATGGCTACACCTTC. This codes for CASTTDSYGYTF. V usage is TRBV6-6 and J usage is TRBJ1-2; weak D call: TRBD1 (5 bases). The CDR3 has 12 residues. V was shortened by 7 bases and J by 4 bases, with 10 bases between the two germline ends. CDR1 MNHNY and CDR2 SVGAGI come from the germline V gene (reference sequence).

This chain links TRBV11-3 with TRBJ2-2; 13 nucleotides align to TRBD2. The CDR3 runs 16 residues. Germline trimming cut 5 bases from V and 5 bases from J; bases unmatched to any gene: 5. Germline loops: CDR1 SGHNT, CDR2 YENEEA. The CDR3: CASSPRTSGSTGELFF. The DNA for the CDR3 is TGTGCCAGCAGCCCCCGGACTAGCGGGAGTACCGGGGAGCTGTTTTTT.